This T cell receptor (beta chain) emerged from a study of PD-L1 blockade in urothelial cancer. Study in general: The authors examined blood 3 weeks (second dose) and 6 weeks after treatment start.

The table came from immunoSEQ multiplex PCR; TCRdb's copy has only in-frame clones and leaves some out. The table records 30,000 to 40,000 clones, 75% to 95% of them present only once. V was pared by 8 bases and J by 6 bases, with 6 bases of the junction left unmatched. The CDR3 totals 12 residues. Germline CDR1 and CDR2: MDHEN and SYDVKM. The gene calls are TRBV28 and TRBJ1-2; TRBD1 aligns across 7 bases. The material sequenced was PBMCs, taken around atezolizumab (anti-PD-L1) treatment. This sequence was found in a man aged 65-85 years with urothelial cancer. CDR3 protein: CASLTGWNGYTF. CDR3 coding DNA: TGTGCCAGCCTGACAGGGTGGAATGGCTACACCTTC.